This T cell receptor beta chain appears in the sequencing data of a study of shared clonotypes between healthy human individuals. The CDR3 sequence is 16 residues long. Unmatched junction bases numbered 9, after V lost 1 base and J lost 5 bases. CDR1 is MGHRA, CDR2 YSYEKL, per germline. Only in-frame clones appear in the TCRdb table, and some are missing; sequencing was by immunoSEQ multiplex PCR. The sample lists more than 550,000 clones; about nine tenths were seen once. The chain carries TRBV4-1 and TRBJ2-5, with 8 bases lining up with TRBD1. This TCR came from a man aged 18 to 29 in good health. Some clones in this sample may be carry-over from other donors' samples. Sequences were obtained from memory CD8+ T cells from PBMCs. Subset described: CD45RO+ cells pooled with CCR7-negative TemRA cells. The CDR3 sequence is CASSQVPGGMGETQYF. The CDR3 DNA reads TGCGCCAGCAGCCAAGTCCCAGGGGGCATGGGGGAGACCCAGTACTTC.